This TCR beta chain was captured in a study of early T cells in non-severe SARS-CoV-2 infection (dated by TCRdb to about 2021). For the wider study: Because TCR sequencing was done on bulk RNA from unsorted whole blood, the alpha and beta chains could not be paired.

Points the paper makes about the study in general: VDJdb matching was skewed toward anti-spike CD8 responses and likely underestimated virus-specific expansions, missing private and CD4 specificities.

The library was prepared using 5' RACE. Sequencing took place on a NextSeq 500. In the TCR library protocol, unique molecular identifiers were attached to individual cDNA molecules to correct for PCR bias and sequencing error. Both TCR alpha and beta chains were sequenced, and tight co-correlation was observed between alpha and beta sequence abundances in each sample. Per the original workflow: V gene, J gene and CDR3 annotation of TCR sequences was performed with Decombinator V4. TCRs were defined as expanded if a significant change between any two time points was detected under a Poisson model with p below 0.0001. TCR abundances were normalised to the total number of TCRs sequenced in each sample and reported as counts per million. MAIT TCRs were defined by TRAV1-2 paired with TRAJ12, TRAJ20 or TRAJ33, and iNKT TCRs by TRAV10 paired with TRAJ18. VDJdb, accessed on 1 November 2021, was searched for TCRs annotated for CMV, EBV and SARS-CoV-2, and TCRs annotated for more than one antigen were excluded. TCRdb trimmed public reads at Q25 via fastp, called clones via MiXCR and kept in-frame beta chains. One record per CDR3 amino acid sequence lists the most common genes and DNA. The V and J calls were determined by TCRdb, not by the authors. The table for this sample lists about 83,000 distinct CDR3 sequences; around 15% of them were counted only once. The top ten constitute under 4% of the sample.

This clonotype was counted a few times. Its cognate antigen has yet to be identified. Base-call qualities are not available, and no considerably larger clone is one nucleotide away. From the cysteine up to the phenylalanine, the CDR3 has a length of 15 residues. The kept DNA is CDR3 alone, 45 bases in frame from the first base. The junction carries 18 bases between V and J, which are trimmed by 5 bases and 6 bases respectively. From the germline V gene (reference sequence), CDR1 is SEHNR and CDR2 is FQNEAQ. A case-control design nested within a healthcare worker cohort in London, UK, was used, with weekly nasopharyngeal swab PCR tests and blood sampling performed. Between 23 and 31 March 2020, the week of the UK lockdown, healthcare workers were enrolled and then followed up weekly for as long as 16 weeks.

In this chain, TRBV7-9 is recombined with TRBJ2-3; no D gene can be assigned with confidence. The receptor was derived from an adult who was a healthcare worker with PCR-confirmed SARS-CoV-2 infection or an uninfected control (not recorded which). The sequencing sample was made of whole blood. The base sequence is TGTGCCAGCAGCCCAGACGGAATGGGCCTGGATACGCAGTATTTT. Translated, it gives CASSPDGMGLDTQYF.